The clone carrying this T cell receptor (beta chain) was found many times. This sample is drawn from a study of identical twins. TCRdb ran MiXCR on the 5' RACE reads and lists one entry per CDR3 protein. The sample yields 400,000 to 500,000 distinct CDR3 sequences, 14% seen once. This CDR3 has 14 amino acids. Trimming removed 9 bases from V and 3 bases from J; junction bases left unmatched: 8. Germline V lookup: CDR1 KGHDR, CDR2 SFDVKD. The data also belong to a second study, concerning yellow fever vaccine responses in identical twins.

This receptor was identified in a woman between 18 and 29 years old in good health. Sequenced: CD4+ T cells sorted from blood. This rearrangement joins TRBV24-1 to TRBJ2-7; 9 bases are a match to TRBD1. The DNA of the CDR3 is TGTGCCACCCAAGCACCGGGACAGGGCTACGAGCAGTACTTC. Its protein product is CATQAPGQGYEQYF.